This T cell receptor beta chain was retrieved from a study of spatial heterogeneity in lung cancer. Time point defined: sample taken at primary tumor resection. There were around 72 donors, all of them untreated patients with early-stage non-small cell lung cancer. This clonotype came up many times. Antigen specificity is unknown. Findings and caveats of the study: Intratumoral expanded alpha and beta TCR counts were found to track tumor mutation counts. In tumor T cells, estimated coverage reached around 7% for alpha chains and around 13% for beta chains.

The germline V gene encodes CDR1 SQVTM and CDR2 ANQGSEA. CDR3 length: 12 amino acids. The V and J ends lost 7 bases and 4 bases respectively, with 11 bases between them. Every TCR cDNA molecule carried a tag that served as a unique molecular identifier. Each CDR3 protein is one row after TCRdb ran MiXCR on the 5' RACE reads. The data show 11,000 to 15,000 distinct CDR3 sequences, approximately 4.5% seen once. The origin of this receptor is a female donor with early-stage non-small cell lung cancer. The rearrangement joins TRBV29-1 to TRBJ1-5; weak D call: TRBD1 (6 bases). Sequenced material: lung tumor tissue, taken at surgery. CDR3 protein: CSGQQGNQPQHF. The DNA of the CDR3 is TGCAGCGGTCAACAGGGAAATCAGCCCCAGCATTTT.